Presented here are 17 T cell receptor beta chains from one specimen sequenced in a study of blood T cells in healthy people across ages. PCR was performed a second time for roughly 7 to 11 cycles using a sample-barcoded 5' primer and a J-beta primer mix. MiXCR was run by TCRdb on the 5' RACE reads, yielding one entry per CDR3 protein. The table lists about 970,000 distinct CDR3 sequences, roughly 51% of them singletons. The sequencing input was blood. Source of these receptors: a woman in her sixties or seventies in good health.

This clonotype was observed a single time. This rearrangement joins TRBV20-1 to TRBJ2-3; 8 positions agree with TRBD2. Germline CDR1 DFQATT, CDR2 SNEGSKA (reference sequence). The CDR3 extends over 13 amino acids. V lost 2 bases and J lost 6; bases outside the gene matches: 4. CDR3 protein: CSARPAGGDTQYF. CDR3 nucleotide sequence: TGCAGTGCTAGACCCGCGGGGGGTGATACGCAGTATTTT.

This clonotype was recorded once. The V and J genes are TRBV27 and TRBJ2-3, with D unresolved. The germline V gene encodes CDR1 MNHEY and CDR2 SMNVEV (reference sequence). V lost 6 bases and J 3 bases, leaving 10 bases between the germline ends. The CDR3 contains 13 residues. The CDR3 reads CASSDRVTDTQYF. CDR3 DNA: TGTGCCAGCAGCGATCGGGTTACAGATACGCAGTATTTT.

This chain connects TRBV20-1 to TRBJ2-5, with 8 bases identical to TRBD2. The germline gives CDR1 DFQATT, CDR2 SNEGSKA (reference sequence). Trimming removed 6 bases from V and 4 bases from J; junction bases left unmatched: 7. The CDR3 loop spans 13 amino acids. In nucleotides, the CDR3 is TGCAGTGCGGGGGGACTAGTTCGAGAGACCCAGTACTTC. This codes for CSAGGLVRETQYF.

This chain uses TRBV5-5 with TRBJ1-6, with a tentative D call TRBD1 (5 bases). Deletions cut 4 bases from V and 0 bases from J, with 14 bases between. Germline V gene sequence: CDR1 SGHKS, CDR2 YYEKEE (reference sequence). The CDR3 runs to 17 residues. Written as DNA, the CDR3 is TGTGCCAGCAGCCCGGGGGATAGGAGCTCCTATAATTCACCCCTCCACTTT. It specifies CASSPGDRSSYNSPLHF. The full variable domain, in which reference TRBV5-5 and TRBJ1-6 provide the parts outside the CDR3, is DAGVTQSPTHLIKTRGQQVTLRCSPISGHKSVSWYQQVLGQGPQFIFQYYEKEERGRGNFPDRFSARQFPNYSSELNVNALLLGDSALYLCASSPGDRSSYNSPLHFGNGTRLTVT.

This clonotype has just a few counts. The chain recombines TRBV25-1 with TRBJ2-5; D gene uncertain. The CDR3 consists of 16 residues. Trimming removed 7 bases at V and 3 bases at J, with 21 bases between. Germline V gives CDR1 MGHDK, CDR2 SYGVNS. CDR3 amino acids: CASTPTRNIAKETQYF. The CDR3 DNA reads TGTGCCAGCACACCTACCAGGAACATCGCGAAAGAGACCCAGTACTTC.

The chain employs TRBV6-2 or TRBV6-3 and TRBJ2-1; 8 nucleotides match TRBD1. Per the germline V gene, CDR1 is MNHEY and CDR2 is SVGEGT. The CDR3 loop spans 14 amino acids. V trimming: 7 bases; J trimming: 3 bases; junction bases outside the gene matches: 5. The CDR3, as DNA: TGTGCCAGCAATATTGACAGGGGCTACAATGAGCAGTTCTTC. It translates to CASNIDRGYNEQFF.

This chain connects TRBV20-1 to TRBJ2-4, with 9 positions matching TRBD1. CDR3 length: 14 residues. The ends lost 5 bases at V and 13 bases at J; junction bases unmatched: 15. Germline loops: CDR1 DFQATT, CDR2 SNEGSKA (reference sequence). CDR3 in DNA: TGCAGTGCTGGGCCGGGCCCAAGACAGGGGGAGCAGTACTTC. As protein: CSAGPGPRQGEQYF.

This clonotype was observed a few times. The chain couples TRBV10-2 to TRBJ1-4, with a tentative D call TRBD1 (5 bases). The CDR3 spans 15 residues. Germline-derived CDR1 and CDR2 are WSHSY and SAAADI. V dropped 4 bases and J dropped 5 bases, with 14 bases sitting between them. The CDR3 sequence: CASSGAAGTNEKLFF. Written as DNA, the CDR3 is TGCGCCAGCAGTGGTGCGGCAGGGACCAATGAAAAACTGTTTTTT.

This clonotype came up a few times. The V call is TRBV29-1, the J call TRBJ1-5, with D unresolved. This CDR3 is built from 15 residues. The germline CDR1 and CDR2 sequences are SQVTM and ANQGSEA. With 4 bases removed from V and 0 bases from J, the gap between germline ends came to 13 bases. The CDR3 region has the DNA TGCAGCGTTGGGACGGGCGGGAATAGCAATCAGCCCCAGCATTTT. It codes for CSVGTGGNSNQPQHF. The variable domain in full, with the rest retrieved from reference TRBV29-1 and TRBJ1-5, is SAVISQKPSRDICQRGTSLTIQCQVDSQVTMMFWYRQQPGQSLTLIATANQGSEATYESGFVIDKFPISRPNLTFSTLTVSNMSPEDSSIYLCSVGTGGNSNQPQHFGDGTRLSIL.

This chain connects TRBV29-1 to TRBJ1-4, with unresolved D. V was trimmed by 4 bases and J by 8 bases, leaving 14 bases between them. CDR3 size: 13 residues. Germline lookup yields CDR1 SQVTM and CDR2 ANQGSEA. The CDR3 DNA sequence: TGCAGCGTTGTACCGGAAGCCGAAGAAAAACTGTTTTTT. Translated, it gives CSVVPEAEEKLFF.

V gene TRBV29-1 combines with J gene TRBJ1-1, with 7 bases aligning to TRBD1. The CDR3 is 14 amino acids. V was pared by 5 bases and J by 1 base, with 7 bases of the junction left unmatched. The V gene's germline CDR1 is SQVTM and CDR2 ANQGSEA. CDR3 in amino acids: CSVLEGQRNTEAFF. The CDR3 DNA follows: TGCAGCGTTCTCGAGGGACAGAGGAACACTGAAGCTTTCTTT.

The rearrangement joins TRBV3-1 to TRBJ2-5, with TRBD2 matching over 10 bases. V trimming: 0 bases; J trimming: 5 bases; junction bases outside the gene matches: 15. The CDR3 is made up of 19 amino acids. CDR1 and CDR2 from the germline V gene are LGHDT and YNNKEL (reference sequence). The CDR3 nucleotides are TGTGCCAGCAGCCAAGACGTCAGGTTAAGCGGGAGGGCATCCGAGACCCAGTACTTC. This translates into CASSQDVRLSGRASETQYF.

This clonotype showed up just once. A much larger clone is a single base away; this may be a read error. The chain joins TRBV29-1 to TRBJ2-7, with D perhaps matching TRBD1 or TRBD2 (7 bases each). Germline loops: CDR1 SQVTM, CDR2 ANQGSEA. The CDR3 loop spans 14 amino acids. V lost 6 bases and J 6 bases, leaving 21 bases between the germline ends. The CDR3 DNA follows: TGCAGCGTCAGTGCCGGGCAGGGGGGGCGCGAGCAGTACTTC. Translation gives CSVSAGQGGREQYF.

This clonotype was counted only a few times. The genes are TRBV7-3 and TRBJ2-3, with 9 bases that match TRBD2. V lost 1 base and J lost 2; bases outside the gene matches: 1. Germline-derived CDR1 and CDR2 are SGHTA and FQGTGA. CDR3 length equals 15 residues. CDR3 bases: TGTGCCAGCAGCTTAAGACTAGCGGTCACAGATACGCAGTATTTT. Protein sequence: CASSLRLAVTDTQYF.

This clonotype was detected only a few times. The V gene is TRBV9, the J gene TRBJ2-3; 13 nucleotides line up with TRBD2. Trimming cost V 4 bases and J 0 bases; bases outside gene matches: 11. The CDR3 consists of 19 residues. The germline CDR1 and CDR2 sequences are SGDLS and YYNGEE. DNA of the CDR3: TGTGCCAGCAGCTCCCGGACTAGCGGGAGCCCGATTAGCACAGATACGCAGTATTTT. This encodes CASSSRTSGSPISTDTQYF.

This CDR3 reads CASSIAGTRGNIQYF. The CDR3 coding sequence is TGTGCCAGCAGCATAGCCGGGACACGAGGAAACATTCAGTACTTC. The chain carries TRBV6-2 or TRBV6-3 and TRBJ2-4, with D possibly TRBD1 on 6 matching bases. Germline V gives CDR1 MNHEY, CDR2 SVGEGT. Trimming removed 6 bases from V and 6 bases from J, with 18 bases in between. The CDR3 spans 15 residues.

About this clonotype itself: An end of the junction does not agree with germline; a read error may underlie this. The chain joins TRBV3-1 to TRBJ2-7; 7 bases align to TRBD2. Germline V CDR1 and CDR2: LGHDT, YNNKEL (reference sequence). The CDR3 is made up of 14 amino acids. CDR3 coding DNA: TGTGCCAGCAGCCAGGGGACTAACTCCTGCGAGCAGTACTTC. Translation: CASSQGTNSCEQYF.